This T cell receptor (beta chain) comes out of a study of identical twins. The study, taken as a whole, reports: Conclusions were based on cross-sectional statistical analysis, without following the same donors.

TCRdb called the 5' RACE reads again in MiXCR, with one record for every CDR3 protein. The sample lists 500,000 to 600,000 distinct CDR3 sequences; roughly 21% were seen once. This clonotype was recorded a few times. Its antigen is not identified. The CDR3 spans 15 residues. The V end lost 9 bases, the J end lost 2 bases, and 18 bases lay between the germline ends. Germline-derived CDR1 and CDR2 are WSHSY and SAAADI. The sample was also linked to a second study, of T cells expressing NK-cell markers. From that second work: A range of about 1.0-8% of CD8+ T cells consisted of dominant NKG2C+ clonotypes in a handful of donors. HCMV specificity of the expanded NKG2C+ T cell clones was not established.

V gene TRBV10-2 combines with J gene TRBJ2-3; unclear D gene. The sequenced sample was CD4+ T cells sorted from blood. This receptor was taken from a woman between 18 and 30 years old in good health. The CDR3 reads CASGPQKIVTDTQYF. CDR3 bases: TGCGCCAGTGGCCCGCAGAAAATCGTCACAGATACGCAGTATTTT.